One sample yielded the 32 T cell receptor beta chains listed below, sequenced in a study of early T cells in non-severe SARS-CoV-2 infection. MiXCR was run by TCRdb on the 5' RACE reads, yielding one entry per CDR3 protein. The table records more than 55,000 distinct CDR3 sequences, more than 8.5% of them present only once. Specimen: whole blood. These receptors were collected from an adult who was a healthcare worker with PCR-confirmed SARS-CoV-2 infection or an uninfected control (not recorded which).

The chain is built from TRBV28 and TRBJ1-5; D may be TRBD1 (6 bases). In germline, CDR1 is MDHEN, CDR2 SYDVKM. V lost 1 base and J lost 0, with 13 bases in between. The CDR3 is 17 amino acids. The CDR3 is CASSLFDGTYSNQPQHF. The DNA of the CDR3 is TGTGCCAGCAGTTTATTCGACGGGACATATAGCAATCAGCCCCAGCATTTT.

This clonotype came up a few times. The rearrangement uses TRBV20-1 and TRBJ2-7; 7 positions match TRBD2. Germline CDR1 reads DFQATT; CDR2 reads SNEGSKA (reference sequence). V dropped 2 bases and J dropped 3; count of bases not matched to a gene: 13. The CDR3 runs to 16 residues. In DNA form, the CDR3 reads TGCAGTGCTAGAATTCCATCAAAGACTAGCAACTACGAGCAGTACTTC. This encodes CSARIPSKTSNYEQYF.

This clonotype was recorded many times. The J gene is TRBJ1-1, the V gene TRBV4-3; 12 bases are shared with TRBD1. V lost 1 base and J lost 10; bases outside the gene matches: 7. Germline CDR1 reads LGHNA; CDR2 reads YSLEER. The CDR3 consists of 15 residues. CDR3 in DNA: TGCGCCAGCAGCCAAGTGGGGGACAGGGGGCTGGGAGCTTTCTTT. Amino acid sequence: CASSQVGDRGLGAFF.

This clonotype was seen repeatedly, ten times or more. The chain combines TRBV11-1 with TRBJ2-3; no firm D call. Trimming removed 5 bases at V and 0 bases at J, with 12 bases between. The CDR3 totals 15 residues. The germline V gene has CDR1 SGHAT and CDR2 FQDESV (reference sequence). The CDR3 protein is CASSPRVRSTDTQYF. The DNA of the CDR3 is TGTGCCAGCAGCCCTCGGGTCAGAAGCACAGATACGCAGTATTTT.

This clonotype was seen many times. The chain has TRBV28 and TRBJ2-3; maybe TRBD2 (6 bases). Germline V gives CDR1 MDHEN, CDR2 SYDVKM. V shed 6 bases and J shed 7 bases, with 8 bases lying between them. This CDR3 has 11 amino acids. CDR3 DNA sequence: TGTGCCAGCAGGGGAGGTAATACGCAGTATTTT. It specifies CASRGGNTQYF. The full variable domain, with the rest looked up from reference TRBV28 and TRBJ2-3, is DVKVTQSSRYLVKRTGEKVFLECVQDMDHENMFWYRQDPGLGLRLIYFSYDVKMKEKGDIPEGYSVSREKKERFSLILESASTNQTSMYLCASRGGNTQYFGPGTRLTVL.

This clonotype was recorded at least ten times. The chain is built from TRBV7-8 and TRBJ1-1; D gene ambiguous. Trimming shortened V by 5 bases and J by 2 bases, and 21 bases separated the two germline ends. Germline V gene data show CDR1 as SGHVS and CDR2 as FQNEAQ. The CDR3 totals 17 residues. The CDR3 reads CASSPIRLRGLNTEAFF. Here the CDR3 DNA reads TGTGCCAGCAGCCCAATACGGCTCCGAGGCCTTAACACTGAAGCTTTCTTT.

In its sample, this clonotype was seen many times. This chain links TRBV7-8 with TRBJ1-4; TRBD1 aligns across 9 bases. V lost 5 bases, J lost 8 bases, and 9 bases stayed unmatched. The CDR3 covers 15 residues. The V gene's germline CDR1 is SGHVS and CDR2 FQNEAQ. CDR3 loop: CASSEADRGGEKLFF. CDR3 bases: TGTGCCAGCAGCGAGGCGGACAGGGGAGGGGAAAAACTGTTTTTT. The full variable domain, in which reference TRBV7-8 and TRBJ1-4 provide the parts outside the CDR3, is GAGVSQSPRYKVAKRGQDVALRCDPISGHVSLFWYQQALGQGPEFLTYFQNEAQLDKSGLPSDRFFAERPEGSVSTLKIQRTQQEDSAVYLCASSEADRGGEKLFFGSGTQLSVL.

This clonotype was seen once. A much larger clone sits a single nucleotide away, making a read error possible. V gene TRBV14 combines with J gene TRBJ2-7; possible D gene TRBD2, 6 bases. The germline V and J ends were trimmed by 4 bases and 3 bases, with 22 bases remaining between them. The CDR3 length is 17 residues. From germline, CDR1 is SGHDN and CDR2 FVKESK. The DNA for the CDR3 is TGTGCCAGCAGCCGAGATTGGTATACCGGGAGAAGCTACGAGCAGTACTTC. As protein: CASSRDWYTGRSYEQYF.

This clonotype came up many times. The chain uses TRBV3-1 and TRBJ2-7, with 14 bases matching TRBD2. The trim removed 0 bases at V and 3 bases at J, leaving 4 bases unmatched. The CDR3 runs to 17 residues. CDR1 LGHDT and CDR2 YNNKEL come from the germline V gene (reference sequence). The CDR3 protein is CASSQERGTSGSYEQYF. Written as DNA, the CDR3 is TGTGCCAGCAGCCAAGAAAGGGGGACTAGCGGGAGCTACGAGCAGTACTTC.

This clonotype was counted at least ten times. This chain uses TRBV9 with TRBJ2-5; the match to TRBD1 covers 7 bases. With 3 bases clipped from V and 3 bases from J, the junction kept 2 bases outside the gene matches. This CDR3 is built from 13 residues. Germline V gene sequence: CDR1 SGDLS, CDR2 YYNGEE. The CDR3 sequence is CASSGGTEETQYF. CDR3 in DNA: TGTGCCAGCAGCGGAGGGACAGAAGAGACCCAGTACTTC. Looking up the rest from reference TRBV9 and TRBJ2-5 gives the full variable domain: DSGVTQTPKHLITATGQRVTLRCSPRSGDLSVYWYQQSLDQGLQFLIQYYNGEERAKGNILERFSAQQFPDLHSELNLSSLELGDSALYFCASSGGTEETQYFGPGTRLLVL.

The chain links TRBV10-3 to TRBJ1-1; 7 positions agree with TRBD1. The CDR3 is 13 residues long. V was clipped by 9 bases and J by 3 bases; unmatched bases: 7. Germline loops: CDR1 ENHRY, CDR2 SYGVKD. This CDR3 is CAIGRGRDTEAFF. Written as DNA, the CDR3 is TGTGCCATAGGGAGGGGGCGAGACACTGAAGCTTTCTTT.

This clonotype has a count of ten or more. The chain couples TRBV27 to TRBJ2-1, with D maybe TRBD1 (7 bases). Germline V lookup: CDR1 MNHEY, CDR2 SMNVEV (reference sequence). The CDR3 consists of 14 residues. Between the trimmed V and J ends, which lost 3 bases and 7 bases, there was a span of 13 bases. The CDR3 coding sequence is TGTGCCAGCAGTTTGCGGGACAGCGGGAATGAGCAGTTCTTC. Translation gives CASSLRDSGNEQFF.

In this sample, this clonotype turned up many times. CDR3 DNA: TGCGCCAGCAGCCATGGACTAGCGCCCAGCACAGATACGCAGTATTTT. Amino acids: CASSHGLAPSTDTQYF. The V call is TRBV4-3, the J call TRBJ2-3; 9 nucleotides match TRBD2. The V segment lost 3 bases and the J segment 0 bases; nucleotides outside the gene matches: 4. The CDR3 totals 16 residues. CDR1 and CDR2 from the germline V gene are LGHNA and YSLEER.

This clonotype was seen many times. This chain uses TRBV6-2 or TRBV6-3 with TRBJ2-7, with D possibly TRBD2 on 6 matching bases. CDR1 is MNHEY and CDR2 is SVGEGT in the germline V gene. V lost 2 bases, J lost 2 bases, and 13 bases lay in between. The CDR3 has 15 residues. The CDR3 DNA is TGTGCCAGCAGTTACGGCGGGACTTCGACCTACGAGCAGTACTTC. It yields the protein CASSYGGTSTYEQYF.

This clonotype was seen repeatedly, ten times or more. V gene TRBV7-9 combines with J gene TRBJ1-1; D ambiguous. CDR1 and CDR2 from the germline V gene are SEHNR and FQNEAQ (reference sequence). The CDR3 extends over 13 amino acids. Trimming removed 10 bases from V and 3 bases from J, with 15 bases in between. The chain's CDR3 is CATSSGVYTEAFF. For the CDR3, the DNA is TGTGCCACCTCATCCGGAGTTTACACTGAAGCTTTCTTT.

This clonotype was seen many times. V is TRBV7-9 and J is TRBJ2-5; 7 bases match TRBD1. The germline V gene encodes CDR1 SEHNR and CDR2 FQNEAQ (reference sequence). This CDR3 is built from 14 residues. With V trimmed by 3 bases and J by 2 bases, 3 bases remained unmatched. CDR3 DNA: TGTGCCAGCAGCTTTCCGGGACAGCAAGAGACCCAGTACTTC. This translates into CASSFPGQQETQYF.

This clonotype was found a few times. The V gene is TRBV6-5, the J gene TRBJ1-2; maybe TRBD1 (5 bases). V was clipped by 6 bases and J by 4 bases, with 9 bases between them. Germline assignment: CDR1 MNHEY and CDR2 SVGAGI. The CDR3 has 12 amino acids. The CDR3 here is CASSNRPYGYTF. The CDR3 DNA reads as TGTGCCAGCAGCAACAGGCCCTATGGCTACACCTTC.

This clonotype showed up many times. V gene TRBV6-5 combines with J gene TRBJ2-5; D possibly uses TRBD1 or TRBD2 (5 bases each). CDR3 size: 13 residues. The V end lost 5 bases, the J end lost 2 bases, and 9 bases lay between the germline ends. CDR1 MNHEY and CDR2 SVGAGI come from the germline V gene. CDR3 region: CASSRDVQETQYF. CDR3 in DNA: TGTGCCAGCAGTCGGGACGTACAAGAGACCCAGTACTTC.

V gene TRBV6-6 combines with J gene TRBJ2-7; TRBD1 might be the D (5 bases). This CDR3 has 14 amino acids. Germline CDR1 is MNHNY and CDR2 is SVGAGI (reference sequence). V dropped 6 bases and J dropped 5 bases, with 17 bases sitting between them. CDR3 in amino acids: CASRPTTPGNEQYF. Written as DNA, the CDR3 is TGTGCCAGCAGACCTACGACCCCAGGGAACGAGCAGTACTTC.

V and J are TRBV28 and TRBJ2-1; weak D call: TRBD1 (5 bases). There are 15 residues in the CDR3. The V end lost 6 bases, the J end lost 0 bases, and 12 bases lay between the germline ends. From germline, CDR1 is MDHEN and CDR2 SYDVKM. The CDR3 spells CASSPDTGSYNEQFF. CDR3 in DNA: TGTGCCAGCAGCCCGGACACAGGCTCCTACAATGAGCAGTTCTTC.

This clonotype was detected ten times or more. CDR3 loop: CASSTAGRTNEQYF. CDR3 nucleotides: TGTGCCAGCAGTACCGCCGGGAGGACCAACGAGCAGTACTTC. The chain recombines TRBV28 with TRBJ2-7; 7 bases match TRBD2. The CDR3 runs to 14 residues. CDR1 is MDHEN, CDR2 SYDVKM, per germline. V gave up 5 bases and J gave up 5 bases; unmatched junction bases: 9.

This clonotype showed up just a few times. The chain uses TRBV9 and TRBJ1-1; perhaps TRBD1 as D (5 bases). Germline CDR1 SGDLS, CDR2 YYNGEE. This CDR3 comprises 15 residues. V was pared by 3 bases and J by 1 base, with 13 bases between. The CDR3 region has the DNA TGTGCCAGCAGCGAAGGACACGGAAAGAACACTGAAGCTTTCTTT. Translation gives CASSEGHGKNTEAFF. Filled out from reference TRBV9 and TRBJ1-1, the complete variable domain reads DSGVTQTPKHLITATGQRVTLRCSPRSGDLSVYWYQQSLDQGLQFLIQYYNGEERAKGNILERFSAQQFPDLHSELNLSSLELGDSALYFCASSEGHGKNTEAFFGQGTRLTVV.

The rearrangement joins TRBV5-4 to TRBJ2-7, with a weak D call TRBD1 (6 bases). The germline gives CDR1 SGHNT, CDR2 YYREEE (reference sequence). The CDR3 covers 13 residues. Deletions cut 4 bases from V and 5 bases from J, with 13 bases between. The CDR3 here is CASSAAHRDEQYF. CDR3 in DNA: TGTGCCAGCAGCGCCGCTCACAGGGACGAGCAGTACTTC.

The chain uses TRBV7-2 and TRBJ1-1; perhaps TRBD1 as D (5 bases). V gave up 5 bases and J gave up 2 bases, with 9 bases separating them. Germline V gene data show CDR1 as SGHTA and CDR2 as FQGNSA. The CDR3 extends over 13 amino acids. The CDR3 sequence: CASSVDINTEAFF. CDR3 DNA sequence: TGTGCCAGCAGCGTGGACATTAACACTGAAGCTTTCTTT. The full variable domain, with the rest looked up from reference TRBV7-2 and TRBJ1-1, is GAGVSQSPSNKVTEKGKDVELRCDPISGHTALYWYRQSLGQGLEFLIYFQGNSAPDKSGLPSDRFSAERTGGSVSTLTIQRTQQEDSAVYLCASSVDINTEAFFGQGTRLTVV.

In its sample, this clonotype was seen many times. The rearrangement joins TRBV7-2 to TRBJ2-3; D gene ambiguous. Germline V gives CDR1 SGHTA, CDR2 FQGNSA. V lost 5 bases and J 0 bases, leaving 12 bases between the germline ends. The CDR3 totals 15 residues. Written as DNA, the CDR3 is TGTGCCAGCAGCGACTTTCAAACTAGCACAGATACGCAGTATTTT. Translation: CASSDFQTSTDTQYF.

The chain is built from TRBV20-1 and TRBJ2-1; 13 bases line up with TRBD2. This CDR3 is built from 14 residues. In germline, CDR1 is DFQATT, CDR2 SNEGSKA (reference sequence). Germline trimming cut 8 bases from V and 6 bases from J; bases unmatched to any gene: 7. The CDR3: CSSRWTSGGNEQFF. The CDR3 DNA reads as TGCAGTTCCCGTTGGACTAGCGGGGGCAATGAGCAGTTCTTC.

The chain links TRBV7-8 to TRBJ1-2; D gene uncertain. This CDR3 region has 17 residues. CDR1 SGHVS and CDR2 FQNEAQ come from the germline V gene. With 1 base removed from V and 3 bases from J, the gap between germline ends came to 18 bases. In DNA form, the CDR3 reads TGTGCCAGCAGCTTAGGCTGGGGAGGACTGCACGACTATGGCTACACCTTC. Protein product: CASSLGWGGLHDYGYTF.

This clonotype was counted at least ten times. The DNA for the CDR3 is TGTGCCAGCAGCTTAACCCGAGAAATCCTCTACGAGCAGTACTTC. Encoded protein: CASSLTREILYEQYF. The gene calls are TRBV7-2 and TRBJ2-7, with unresolved D. The germline CDR1 and CDR2 sequences are SGHTA and FQGNSA. Trimming cost V 2 bases and J 3 bases, with 14 bases left between them. CDR3 size: 15 residues.

The table lists this clonotype with many counts. The rearrangement joins TRBV7-2 to TRBJ2-5; 8 bases agree with TRBD1. The ends lost 0 bases at V and 1 base at J; junction bases unmatched: 4. CDR3 length equals 16 residues. Germline V CDR1 and CDR2: SGHTA, FQGNSA. In DNA form, the CDR3 reads TGTGCCAGCAGCTTAGCCCGACAGGGGCCCCAAGAGACCCAGTACTTC. Amino acid sequence: CASSLARQGPQETQYF.

This clonotype was observed a handful of times. V usage is TRBV6-4 and J usage is TRBJ2-1; the D gene is possibly TRBD1 (5 bases). CDR1 and CDR2 from the germline V gene are MRHNA and SNTAGT. The V gene lost 3 bases and the J gene lost 0 bases, with 12 bases spanning the gap. The length of the CDR3 is 16 residues. For the CDR3, the DNA is TGTGCCAGCAGTGAGTTTGGAAGGGGCTCCTACAATGAGCAGTTCTTC. Its protein is CASSEFGRGSYNEQFF.

V gene TRBV29-1 combines with J gene TRBJ2-5; possible D gene TRBD1, 6 bases. The V end lost 2 bases, the J end lost 6 bases, and 13 bases lay between the germline ends. Germline lookup yields CDR1 SQVTM and CDR2 ANQGSEA. The CDR3 length is 13 residues. CDR3 bases: TGCAGCGTTGAACGACAGGAGGTGAAGACCCAGTACTTC. This sequence encodes CSVERQEVKTQYF. The variable domain in full, completed from reference TRBV29-1 and TRBJ2-5, reads SAVISQKPSRDICQRGTSLTIQCQVDSQVTMMFWYRQQPGQSLTLIATANQGSEATYESGFVIDKFPISRPNLTFSTLTVSNMSPEDSSIYLCSVERQEVKTQYFGPGTRLLVL.

This clonotype was seen ten or more times. The chain couples TRBV7-6 to TRBJ2-6; TRBD1 might be the D (5 bases). CDR3 length: 15 residues. The germline V gene encodes CDR1 SGHVS and CDR2 FNYEAQ. Trimming stripped 6 bases from V and 2 bases from J, with 11 bases between. CDR3 sequence (DNA): TGTGCCAGCAGTCTTATCAGGGCTGGGGCCAACGTCCTGACTTTC. Amino acid sequence: CASSLIRAGANVLTF.